The entry that follows covers one T cell receptor beta chain sequence. These data come from a study of blood T cell repertoires in COVID-19. Study summary: Samples of COVID-19 (acute and convalescent) were obtained from the United States, Italy and Spain. Sample material is recorded as cDNA or gDNA derived from T cells, B-cell-depleted T cells, or PBMCs.

Per the original data handling: Amplified reference gene primers provided the basis for estimating nucleated cell counts. Measured with immunoSEQ multiplex PCR; TCRdb has only the in-frame clones, and not every one. V and J calls and clone size are copied from that table; D and trimming were computed from the DNA. Here the sample spans some 120,000 clones, roughly three quarters being singletons. CDR1 and CDR2 from the germline V gene are MNHEY and SVGAGI. This CDR3 has 13 residues. The V and J ends lost 5 bases and 5 bases respectively, with 12 bases between them. The source material was peripheral blood. The receptor was isolated from an older man with acute or convalescent COVID-19. The V and J genes are TRBV6-5 and TRBJ1-2; D is ambiguous. The CDR3, as DNA: TGTGCCAGCAGTAGTGAAGGCGGGTATGGCTACACCTTC. Its translation: CASSSEGGYGYTF.